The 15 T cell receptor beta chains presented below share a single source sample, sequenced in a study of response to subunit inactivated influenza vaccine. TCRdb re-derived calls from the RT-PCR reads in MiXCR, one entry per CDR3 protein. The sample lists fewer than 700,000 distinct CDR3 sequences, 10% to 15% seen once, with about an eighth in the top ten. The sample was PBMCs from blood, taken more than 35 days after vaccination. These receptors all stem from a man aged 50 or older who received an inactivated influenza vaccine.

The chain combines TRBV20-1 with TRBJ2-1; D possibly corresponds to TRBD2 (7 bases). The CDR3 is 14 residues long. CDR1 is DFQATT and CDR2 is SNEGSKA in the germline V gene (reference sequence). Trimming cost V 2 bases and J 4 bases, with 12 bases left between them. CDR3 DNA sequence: TGCAGTGCTAGATCCGCGGGGGCATACAATGAGCAGTTCTTC. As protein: CSARSAGAYNEQFF.

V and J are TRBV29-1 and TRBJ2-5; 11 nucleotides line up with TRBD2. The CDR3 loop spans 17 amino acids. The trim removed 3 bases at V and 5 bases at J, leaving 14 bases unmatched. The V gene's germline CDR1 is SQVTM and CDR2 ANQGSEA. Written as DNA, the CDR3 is TGCAGCGTTGAGCACATGTCAAGACTAGCGGGAAGGGAGACCCAGTACTTC. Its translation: CSVEHMSRLAGRETQYF.

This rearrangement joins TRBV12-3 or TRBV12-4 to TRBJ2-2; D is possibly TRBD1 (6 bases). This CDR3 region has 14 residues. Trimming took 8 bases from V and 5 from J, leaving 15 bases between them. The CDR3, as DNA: TGTGCCAGCTCCCGGACAGCCAGGACCGGGGAGCTGTTTTTT. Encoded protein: CASSRTARTGELFF.

The DNA for the CDR3 is TGCGCCAGCAGCCCACTGGGACAGCCAAGCAATCAGCCCCAGCATTTT. Protein: CASSPLGQPSNQPQHF. The chain uses TRBV4-1 and TRBJ1-5; 7 bases are shared with TRBD1. This CDR3 spans 16 amino acids. Per germline, CDR1 MGHRA and CDR2 YSYEKL. V dropped 4 bases and J dropped 1; count of bases not matched to a gene: 7.

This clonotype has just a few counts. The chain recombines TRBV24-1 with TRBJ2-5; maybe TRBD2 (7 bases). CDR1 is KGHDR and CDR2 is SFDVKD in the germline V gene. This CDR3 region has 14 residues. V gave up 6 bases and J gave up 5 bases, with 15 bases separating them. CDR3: CATSLGGARETQYF. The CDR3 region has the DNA TGTGCCACCAGTCTAGGGGGGGCGAGGGAGACCCAGTACTTC.

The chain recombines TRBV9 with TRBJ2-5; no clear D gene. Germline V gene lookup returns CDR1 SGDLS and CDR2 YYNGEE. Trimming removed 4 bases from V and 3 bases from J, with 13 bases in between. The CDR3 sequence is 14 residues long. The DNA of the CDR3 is TGTGCCAGCAGCCATAGGGCAACCAAAGAGACCCAGTACTTC. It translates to CASSHRATKETQYF. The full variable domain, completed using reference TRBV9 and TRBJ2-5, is DSGVTQTPKHLITATGQRVTLRCSPRSGDLSVYWYQQSLDQGLQFLIQYYNGEERAKGNILERFSAQQFPDLHSELNLSSLELGDSALYFCASSHRATKETQYFGPGTRLLVL.

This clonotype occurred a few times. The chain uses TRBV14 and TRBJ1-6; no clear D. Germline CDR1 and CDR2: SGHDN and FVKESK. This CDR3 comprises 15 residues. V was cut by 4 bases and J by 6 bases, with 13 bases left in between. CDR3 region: CASSPSGRRNSPLHF. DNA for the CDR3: TGTGCCAGCAGCCCCTCCGGCCGCCGTAATTCACCCCTCCACTTT.

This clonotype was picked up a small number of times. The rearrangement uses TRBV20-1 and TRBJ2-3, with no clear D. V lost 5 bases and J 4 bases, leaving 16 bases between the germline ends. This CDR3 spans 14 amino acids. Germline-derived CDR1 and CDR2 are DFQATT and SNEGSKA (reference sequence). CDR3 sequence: CSARKTGSADTQYF. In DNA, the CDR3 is TGCAGTGCTCGAAAGACCGGGTCGGCAGATACGCAGTATTTT.

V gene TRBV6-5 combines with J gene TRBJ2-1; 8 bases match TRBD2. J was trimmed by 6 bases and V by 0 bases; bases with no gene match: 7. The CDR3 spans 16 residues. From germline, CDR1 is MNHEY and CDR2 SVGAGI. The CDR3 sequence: CASSYSGAGVGNEQFF. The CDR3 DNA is TGTGCCAGCAGTTACTCAGGAGCGGGAGTGGGCAATGAGCAGTTCTTC.

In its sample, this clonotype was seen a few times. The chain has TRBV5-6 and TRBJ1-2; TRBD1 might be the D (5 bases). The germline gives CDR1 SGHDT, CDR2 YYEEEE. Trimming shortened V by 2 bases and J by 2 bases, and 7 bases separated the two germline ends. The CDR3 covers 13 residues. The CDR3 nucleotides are TGTGCCAGCAGCTTACGGGACAACTATGGCTACACCTTC. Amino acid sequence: CASSLRDNYGYTF.

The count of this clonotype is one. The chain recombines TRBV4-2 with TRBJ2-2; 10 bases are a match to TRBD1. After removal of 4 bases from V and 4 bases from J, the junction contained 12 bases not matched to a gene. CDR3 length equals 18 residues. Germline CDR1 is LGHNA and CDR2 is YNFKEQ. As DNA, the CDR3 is TGTGCCAGCAGCCCAACTTCTCGACAGGGGGCCGCCACCGGGGAGCTGTTTTTT. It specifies CASSPTSRQGAATGELFF.

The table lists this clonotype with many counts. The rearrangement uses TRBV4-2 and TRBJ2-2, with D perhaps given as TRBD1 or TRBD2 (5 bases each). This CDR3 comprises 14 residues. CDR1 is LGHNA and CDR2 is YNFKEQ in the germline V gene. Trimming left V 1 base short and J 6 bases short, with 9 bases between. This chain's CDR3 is CASSQGGTPGELFF. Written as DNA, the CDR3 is TGTGCCAGCAGCCAAGGTGGGACCCCCGGGGAGCTGTTTTTT.

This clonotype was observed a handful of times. In DNA form, the CDR3 reads TGTGCCAGCAGGGACAACGGGAGGGTATGGGCCCGCGACATTCAGTACTTC. Translating gives CASRDNGRVWARDIQYF. This rearrangement joins TRBV28 to TRBJ2-4; 8 bases match TRBD2. The CDR3 loop spans 17 amino acids. From germline, CDR1 is MDHEN and CDR2 SYDVKM. The J segment lost 8 bases and the V segment lost 6 bases, leaving 18 bases of the junction unmatched.

The CDR3 region has the DNA TGTGCCAGCAGCTGGCTTTGGACAGGTCGCCCCCAAGAGACCCAGTACTTC. Translated: CASSWLWTGRPQETQYF. The rearrangement joins TRBV7-8 to TRBJ2-5; 7 bases match TRBD1. The CDR3 has 17 amino acids. In germline, CDR1 is SGHVS, CDR2 FQNEAQ. V dropped 4 bases and J dropped 1; count of bases not matched to a gene: 12.

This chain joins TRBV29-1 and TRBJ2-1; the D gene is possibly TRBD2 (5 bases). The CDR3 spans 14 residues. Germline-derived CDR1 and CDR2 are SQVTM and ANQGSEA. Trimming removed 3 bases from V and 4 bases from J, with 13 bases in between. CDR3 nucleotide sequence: TGCAGCGTTGAGGCTAGCCGTTTTTACAATGAGCAGTTCTTC. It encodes CSVEASRFYNEQFF.